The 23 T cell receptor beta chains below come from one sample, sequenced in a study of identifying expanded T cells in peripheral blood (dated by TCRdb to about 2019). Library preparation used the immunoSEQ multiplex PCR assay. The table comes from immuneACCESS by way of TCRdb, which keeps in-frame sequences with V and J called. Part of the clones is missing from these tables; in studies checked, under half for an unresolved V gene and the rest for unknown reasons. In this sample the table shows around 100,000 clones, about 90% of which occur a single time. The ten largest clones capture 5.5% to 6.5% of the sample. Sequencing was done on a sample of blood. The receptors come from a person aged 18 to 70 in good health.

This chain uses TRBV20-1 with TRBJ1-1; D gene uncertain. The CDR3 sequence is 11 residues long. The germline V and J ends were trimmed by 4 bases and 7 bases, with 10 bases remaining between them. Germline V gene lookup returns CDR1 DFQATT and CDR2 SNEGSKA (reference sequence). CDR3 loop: CSATRTGEAFF. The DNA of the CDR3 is TGCAGTGCTACGAGGACGGGTGAAGCTTTCTTT.

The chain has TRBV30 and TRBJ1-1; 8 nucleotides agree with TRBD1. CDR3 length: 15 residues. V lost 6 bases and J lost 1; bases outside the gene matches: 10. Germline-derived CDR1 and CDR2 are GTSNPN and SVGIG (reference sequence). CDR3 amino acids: CACHPGGRSNTEAFF. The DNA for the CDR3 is TGTGCCTGCCACCCAGGGGGCAGGTCGAACACTGAAGCTTTCTTT.

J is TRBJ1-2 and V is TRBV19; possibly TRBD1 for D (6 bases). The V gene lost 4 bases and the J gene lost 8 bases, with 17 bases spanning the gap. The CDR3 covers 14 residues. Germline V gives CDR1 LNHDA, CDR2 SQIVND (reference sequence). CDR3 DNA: TGTGCCAGTAGTAACCCGGGGGGGCTAAAGGGCTACACCTTC. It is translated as CASSNPGGLKGYTF.

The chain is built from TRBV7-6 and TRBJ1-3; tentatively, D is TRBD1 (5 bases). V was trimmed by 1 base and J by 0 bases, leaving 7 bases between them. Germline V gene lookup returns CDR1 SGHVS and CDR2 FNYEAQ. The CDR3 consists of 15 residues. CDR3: CASSLGGVSGNTIYF. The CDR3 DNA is TGTGCCAGCAGCTTAGGGGGGGTCTCTGGAAACACCATATATTTT.

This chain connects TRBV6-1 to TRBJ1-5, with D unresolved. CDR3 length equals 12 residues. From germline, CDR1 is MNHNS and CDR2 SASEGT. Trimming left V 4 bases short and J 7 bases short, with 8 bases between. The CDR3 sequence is CASSGSEQPQHF. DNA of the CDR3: TGTGCCAGCAGTGGTAGTGAGCAGCCCCAGCATTTT.

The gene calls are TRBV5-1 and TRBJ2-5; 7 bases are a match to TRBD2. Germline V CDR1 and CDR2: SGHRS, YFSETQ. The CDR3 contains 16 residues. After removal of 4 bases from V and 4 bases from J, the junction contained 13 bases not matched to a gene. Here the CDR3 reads CASSLASSGAGETQYF. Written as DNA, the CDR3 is TGCGCCAGCAGCCTGGCATCTAGCGGAGCGGGAGAGACCCAGTACTTC. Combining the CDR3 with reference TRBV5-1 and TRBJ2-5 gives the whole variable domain KAGVTQTPRYLIKTRGQQVTLSCSPISGHRSVSWYQQTPGQGLQFLFEYFSETQRNKGNFPGRFSGRQFSNSRSEMNVSTLELGDSALYLCASSLASSGAGETQYFGPGTRLLVL.

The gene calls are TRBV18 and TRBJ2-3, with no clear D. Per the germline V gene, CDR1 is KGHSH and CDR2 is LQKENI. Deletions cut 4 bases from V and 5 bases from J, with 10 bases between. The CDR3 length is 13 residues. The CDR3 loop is CASSLQVEDTQYF. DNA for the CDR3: TGTGCCAGCTCACTACAAGTGGAAGATACGCAGTATTTT.

The CDR3 sequence is CAWSPGRDQPQHF. CDR3 sequence (DNA): TGTGCCTGGAGCCCGGGCCGGGATCAGCCCCAGCATTTT. This chain connects TRBV30 to TRBJ1-5; D ambiguous. V was clipped by 3 bases and J by 5 bases, with 11 bases between them. This CDR3 contains 13 residues. CDR1 is GTSNPN and CDR2 is SVGIG in the germline V gene (reference sequence).

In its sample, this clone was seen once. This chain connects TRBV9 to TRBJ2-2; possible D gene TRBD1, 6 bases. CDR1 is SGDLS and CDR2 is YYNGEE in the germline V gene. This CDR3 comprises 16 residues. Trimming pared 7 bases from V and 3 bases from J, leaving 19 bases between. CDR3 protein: CASGDRYGGDTGELFF. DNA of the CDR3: TGTGCCAGCGGTGACAGATATGGGGGCGACACCGGGGAGCTGTTTTTT.

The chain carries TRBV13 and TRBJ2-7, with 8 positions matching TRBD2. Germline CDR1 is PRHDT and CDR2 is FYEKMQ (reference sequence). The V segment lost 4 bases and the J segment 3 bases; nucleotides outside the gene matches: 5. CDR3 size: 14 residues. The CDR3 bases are TGTGCCAGCAGCTCCGGGACTAGAGACTACGAGCAGTACTTC. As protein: CASSSGTRDYEQYF.

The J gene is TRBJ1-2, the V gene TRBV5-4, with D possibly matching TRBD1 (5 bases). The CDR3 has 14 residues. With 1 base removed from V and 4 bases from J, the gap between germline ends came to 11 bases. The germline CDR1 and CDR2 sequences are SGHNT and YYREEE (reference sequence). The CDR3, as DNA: TGTGCCAGCAGCTTGAGGGACCCCGGCTATGGCTACACCTTC. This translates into CASSLRDPGYGYTF.

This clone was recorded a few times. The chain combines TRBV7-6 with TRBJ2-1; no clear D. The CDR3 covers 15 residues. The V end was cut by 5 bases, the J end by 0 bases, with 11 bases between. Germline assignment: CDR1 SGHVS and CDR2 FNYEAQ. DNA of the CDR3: TGTGCCAGCAGCCCTACACTCAGCTCCTACAATGAGCAGTTCTTC. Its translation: CASSPTLSSYNEQFF.

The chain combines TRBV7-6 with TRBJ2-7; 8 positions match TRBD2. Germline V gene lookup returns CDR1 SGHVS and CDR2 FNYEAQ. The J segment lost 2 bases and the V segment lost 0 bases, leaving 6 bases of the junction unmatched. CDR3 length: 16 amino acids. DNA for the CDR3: TGTGCCAGCAGCTTAGCGCATACGGGAGGGGCCTACGAGCAGTACTTC. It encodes CASSLAHTGGAYEQYF. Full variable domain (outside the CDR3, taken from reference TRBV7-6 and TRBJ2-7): GAGVSQSPRYKVTKRGQDVALRCDPISGHVSLYWYRQALGQGPEFLTYFNYEAQQDKSGLPNDRFSAERPEGSISTLTIQRTEQRDSAMYRCASSLAHTGGAYEQYFGPGTRLTVT.

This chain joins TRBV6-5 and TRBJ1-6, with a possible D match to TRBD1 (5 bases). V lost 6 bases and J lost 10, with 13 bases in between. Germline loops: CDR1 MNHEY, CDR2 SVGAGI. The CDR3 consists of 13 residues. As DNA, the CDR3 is TGTGCCAGCAGCGGCAGGGCTTCCTCACCCCTCCACTTT. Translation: CASSGRASSPLHF.

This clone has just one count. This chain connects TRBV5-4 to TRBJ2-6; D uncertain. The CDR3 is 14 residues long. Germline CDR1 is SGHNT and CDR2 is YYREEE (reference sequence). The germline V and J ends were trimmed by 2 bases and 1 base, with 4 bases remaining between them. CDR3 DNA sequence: TGTGCCAGCAGCTTAGGTTCTGGGGCCAACGTCCTGACTTTC. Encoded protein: CASSLGSGANVLTF.

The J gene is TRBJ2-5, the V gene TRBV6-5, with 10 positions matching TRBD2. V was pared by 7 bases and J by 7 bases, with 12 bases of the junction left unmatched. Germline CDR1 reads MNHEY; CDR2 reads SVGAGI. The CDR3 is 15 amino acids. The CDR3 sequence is CASTPLAGSPGTQYF. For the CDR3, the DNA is TGTGCCAGCACCCCACTAGCGGGGAGCCCTGGGACCCAGTACTTC.

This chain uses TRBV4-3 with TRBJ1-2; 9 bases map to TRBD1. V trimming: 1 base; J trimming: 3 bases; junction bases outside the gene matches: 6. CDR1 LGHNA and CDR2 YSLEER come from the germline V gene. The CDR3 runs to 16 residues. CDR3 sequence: CASSQGEGQGHYGYTF. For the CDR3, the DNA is TGCGCCAGCAGCCAAGGAGAGGGACAGGGCCACTATGGCTACACCTTC.

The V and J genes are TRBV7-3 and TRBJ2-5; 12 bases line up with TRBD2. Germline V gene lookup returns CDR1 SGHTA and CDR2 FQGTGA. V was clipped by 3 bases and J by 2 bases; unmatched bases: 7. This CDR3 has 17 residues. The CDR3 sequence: CASSLRLAGVGQETQYF. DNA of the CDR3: TGTGCCAGCAGCTTGCGACTAGCGGGGGTTGGGCAAGAGACCCAGTACTTC.

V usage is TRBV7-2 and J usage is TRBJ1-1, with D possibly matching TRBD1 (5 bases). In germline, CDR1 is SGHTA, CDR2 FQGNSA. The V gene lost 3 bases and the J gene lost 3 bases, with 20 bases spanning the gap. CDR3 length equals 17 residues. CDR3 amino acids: CASSFSSRGGADTEAFF. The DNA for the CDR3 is TGTGCCAGCAGCTTCTCCTCCCGAGGAGGGGCTGACACTGAAGCTTTCTTT.

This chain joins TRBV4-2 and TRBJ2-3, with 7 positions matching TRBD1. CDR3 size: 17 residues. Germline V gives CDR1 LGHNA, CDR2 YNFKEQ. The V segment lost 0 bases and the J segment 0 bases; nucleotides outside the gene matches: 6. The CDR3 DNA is TGTGCCAGCAGCCAAGATTTACAGGGGCTTAGCACAGATACGCAGTATTTT. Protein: CASSQDLQGLSTDTQYF.

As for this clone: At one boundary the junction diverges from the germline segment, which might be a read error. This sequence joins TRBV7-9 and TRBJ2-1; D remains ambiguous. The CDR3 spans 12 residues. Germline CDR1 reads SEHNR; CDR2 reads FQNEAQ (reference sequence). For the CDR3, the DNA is TGTGCCAGCAGCTTAGATGTCCCGAATTCGCTCTTC. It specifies CASSLDVPNSLF.

CDR3: CASSLEAQPQHF. CDR3 DNA: TGTGCCAGCAGCTTAGAGGCTCAGCCCCAGCATTTT. The V call is TRBV7-2, the J call TRBJ1-5; D gene ambiguous. V lost 1 base and J 6 bases, leaving 4 bases between the germline ends. Germline V gives CDR1 SGHTA, CDR2 FQGNSA. This CDR3 comprises 12 residues.

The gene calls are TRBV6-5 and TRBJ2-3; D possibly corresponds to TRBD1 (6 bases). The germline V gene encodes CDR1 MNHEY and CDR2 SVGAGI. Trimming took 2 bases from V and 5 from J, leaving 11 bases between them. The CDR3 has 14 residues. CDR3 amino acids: CASSYAKGEDTQYF. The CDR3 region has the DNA TGTGCCAGCAGTTACGCGAAGGGGGAAGATACGCAGTATTTT.